One and the same sample provided the 18 T cell receptor beta chains below, sequenced in a study of blood T cell repertoires in COVID-19. Some clones are missing from TCRdb's copy, which holds only in-frame ones; the method was immunoSEQ multiplex PCR. The sample contains some 150,000 clones, approximately 85% of which appear only once. Material: peripheral blood. The receptors were sampled from a man in his 60s who had recovered from COVID-19.

The V call is TRBV7-3, the J call TRBJ2-3; 9 bases are shared with TRBD2. The CDR3 consists of 17 residues. CDR1 SGHTA and CDR2 FQGTGA come from the germline V gene. Trimming cost V 0 bases and J 0 bases; bases outside gene matches: 4. The CDR3 spells CASSLTAGLASTDTQYF. CDR3 sequence (DNA): TGTGCCAGCAGCTTAACGGCGGGACTAGCTAGCACAGATACGCAGTATTTT.

This rearrangement joins TRBV5-1 to TRBJ2-5; possible D gene TRBD1, 6 bases. V shed 1 base and J shed 3 bases, with 10 bases lying between them. CDR1 is SGHRS, CDR2 YFSETQ, per germline. The CDR3 totals 14 residues. The CDR3 DNA sequence: TGCGCCAGCAGCTTGTGGACAGTTGAAGAGACCCAGTACTTC. This codes for CASSLWTVEETQYF.

The chain uses TRBV6-5 and TRBJ2-1, with 9 bases identical to TRBD2. The ends lost 10 bases at V and 5 bases at J; junction bases unmatched: 12. The germline gives CDR1 MNHEY, CDR2 SVGAGI. CDR3 length: 15 amino acids. CDR3: CATTLGGTSHNEQFF. In DNA, the CDR3 is TGTGCCACCACCTTGGGAGGGACTAGCCACAATGAGCAGTTCTTC.

In its sample, this clone was seen a few times. The chain has TRBV6-1 and TRBJ1-5; 10 nucleotides align to TRBD1. Trimming at V came to 2 bases and at J to 3 bases, leaving 4 bases not matched to a gene. Per germline, CDR1 MNHNS and CDR2 SASEGT. This CDR3 has 16 amino acids. The CDR3 DNA reads TGTGCCAGCAGTGAATGGGGACAGGGGAACAATCAGCCCCAGCATTTT. Protein sequence: CASSEWGQGNNQPQHF.

In the case of this clone: Different DNA sequences within this sample yield the same CDR3. The chain couples TRBV9 to TRBJ2-3; 9 bases align to TRBD2. V lost 0 bases and J lost 6; bases outside the gene matches: 8. The CDR3 has 16 residues. Germline values: CDR1 SGDLS, CDR2 YYNGEE. The CDR3 DNA is TGTGCCAGCAGCGTAGAGGCCGGCGGGGGGGCGGATACGCAGTATTTT. Translating gives CASSVEAGGGADTQYF.

V gene TRBV6-1 combines with J gene TRBJ2-5; possible D gene TRBD1, 6 bases. The length of the CDR3 is 14 residues. V lost 3 bases, J lost 1 base, and 9 bases lay in between. From germline, CDR1 is MNHNS and CDR2 SASEGT. This CDR3 reads CASSEWGLQETQYF. CDR3 nucleotide sequence: TGTGCCAGCAGTGAGTGGGGGCTCCAAGAGACCCAGTACTTC.

The V gene is TRBV28, the J gene TRBJ2-7; no clear D gene. The V gene's germline CDR1 is MDHEN and CDR2 SYDVKM. There are 15 residues in the CDR3. The germline V and J ends were trimmed by 6 bases and 3 bases, with 18 bases remaining between them. In nucleotides, the CDR3 is TGTGCCAGCAGCTCTCCGACAAGACCCTACTACGAGCAGTACTTC. Its translation: CASSSPTRPYYEQYF.

This clone has a single count. The chain combines TRBV18 with TRBJ1-6; TRBD1 agrees at 7 bases. The V segment lost 3 bases and the J segment 8 bases; nucleotides outside the gene matches: 1. Germline V lookup: CDR1 KGHSH, CDR2 LQKENI. The CDR3 has 13 residues. For the CDR3, the DNA is TGTGCCAGCTCACCCGGACAGGATTCACCCCTCCACTTT. It yields the protein CASSPGQDSPLHF.

The chain uses TRBV9 and TRBJ2-2; D might be TRBD2 (5 bases). Trimming took off 5 bases at V and 4 bases at J, with 12 bases between the two ends. Germline V CDR1 and CDR2: SGDLS, YYNGEE. CDR3 size: 14 residues. CDR3: CASRLASSTGELFF. The CDR3, as DNA: TGTGCCAGCAGGCTAGCCTCGAGCACCGGGGAGCTGTTTTTT.

The chain couples TRBV4-3 to TRBJ2-2, with TRBD1 identical over 8 bases. The V segment lost 3 bases and the J segment 5 bases; nucleotides outside the gene matches: 5. The CDR3 contains 15 residues. CDR1 is LGHNA, CDR2 YSLEER, per germline. The CDR3 here is CASSQRTGTTGELFF. Here the CDR3 DNA reads TGCGCCAGCAGCCAGCGGACAGGGACGACCGGGGAGCTGTTTTTT.

This sequence joins TRBV7-3 and TRBJ1-5; D is possibly TRBD1 (6 bases). Germline CDR1 is SGHTA and CDR2 is FQGTGA. The V end lost 5 bases, the J end lost 6 bases, and 8 bases lay between the germline ends. This CDR3 region has 12 residues. The CDR3 nucleotides are TGTGCCAGCAGCACGGACAGTCAGCCCCAGCATTTT. Its protein product is CASSTDSQPQHF.

The chain links TRBV19 to TRBJ1-5; 7 bases line up with TRBD1. The ends lost 5 bases at V and 1 base at J; junction bases unmatched: 5. Germline V gene data show CDR1 as LNHDA and CDR2 as SQIVND (reference sequence). The CDR3 is 15 residues long. This CDR3 reads CASSVLQGSNQPQHF. As DNA, the CDR3 is TGTGCCAGTAGTGTTTTACAGGGGAGCAATCAGCCCCAGCATTTT.

The chain uses TRBV19 and TRBJ2-2; perhaps TRBD1 as D (5 bases). Germline-derived CDR1 and CDR2 are LNHDA and SQIVND (reference sequence). CDR3 length equals 17 residues. V lost 4 bases and J 0 bases, leaving 15 bases between the germline ends. In nucleotides, the CDR3 is TGTGCCAGTAGTAAACAGGTTGGAATCGCGAACACCGGGGAGCTGTTTTTT. Amino acids: CASSKQVGIANTGELFF.

V usage is TRBV7-3 and J usage is TRBJ2-7; D is unresolved. From germline, CDR1 is SGHTA and CDR2 FQGTGA. The CDR3 length is 13 residues. V was clipped by 0 bases and J by 0 bases, with 3 bases between them. Here the CDR3 reads CASSLTRSYEQYF. In DNA, the CDR3 is TGTGCCAGCAGCTTAACCCGCTCCTACGAGCAGTACTTC.

This clone has just one count. The rearrangement joins TRBV7-2 to TRBJ2-6, with D tentatively TRBD1 (6 bases). In germline, CDR1 is SGHTA, CDR2 FQGNSA. The V end was cut by 2 bases, the J end by 0 bases, with 14 bases between. This CDR3 has 18 residues. CDR3 nucleotide sequence: TGTGCCAGCAGCTTAAACGGGCAGGGGAGCTCTGGGGCCAACGTCCTGACTTTC. Its translation: CASSLNGQGSSGANVLTF.

This sequence joins TRBV7-9 and TRBJ2-2; perhaps TRBD1 as D (6 bases). V lost 11 bases and J 3 bases, leaving 13 bases between the germline ends. Germline lookup yields CDR1 SEHNR and CDR2 FQNEAQ (reference sequence). CDR3 size: 13 residues. The CDR3 here is CAGGRGYTGELFF. DNA for the CDR3: TGTGCCGGAGGTAGGGGGTACACCGGGGAGCTGTTTTTT.

The chain combines TRBV10-2 with TRBJ1-2, with 8 bases that match TRBD1. This CDR3 region has 13 residues. From germline, CDR1 is WSHSY and CDR2 SAAADI. The J segment lost 2 bases and the V segment lost 6 bases, leaving 2 bases of the junction unmatched. The CDR3 sequence: CASRGTGNYGYTF. The CDR3 DNA reads as TGCGCCAGCAGAGGGACAGGCAACTATGGCTACACCTTC.

The chain is built from TRBV5-5 and TRBJ2-1; 8 positions agree with TRBD1. CDR1 and CDR2 (germline): SGHKS, YYEKEE (reference sequence). Unmatched junction bases numbered 3, after V lost 0 bases and J lost 4 bases. This CDR3 spans 15 amino acids. The CDR3 DNA reads TGTGCCAGCAGCTTGGAGGGGACAGGATACAATGAGCAGTTCTTC. Protein sequence: CASSLEGTGYNEQFF.